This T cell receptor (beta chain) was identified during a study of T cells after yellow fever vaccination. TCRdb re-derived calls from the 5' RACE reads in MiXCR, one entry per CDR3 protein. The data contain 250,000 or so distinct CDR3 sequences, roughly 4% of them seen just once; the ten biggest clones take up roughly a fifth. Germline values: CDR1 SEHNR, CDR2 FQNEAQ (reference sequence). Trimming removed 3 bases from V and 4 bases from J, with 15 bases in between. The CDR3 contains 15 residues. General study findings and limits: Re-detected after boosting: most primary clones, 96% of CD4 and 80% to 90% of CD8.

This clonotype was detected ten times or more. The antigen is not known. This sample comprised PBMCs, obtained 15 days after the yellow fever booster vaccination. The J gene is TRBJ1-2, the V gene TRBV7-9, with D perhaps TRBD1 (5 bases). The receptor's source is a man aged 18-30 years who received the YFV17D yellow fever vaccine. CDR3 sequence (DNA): TGTGCCAGCAGCTTGGCTAACCGGGACGGCTATGGCTACACCTTC. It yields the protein CASSLANRDGYGYTF.